The clone carrying this T cell receptor beta chain was detected only a few times. Its antigen remains unknown. The data derive from a study of response to subunit inactivated influenza vaccine. Germline values: CDR1 SEHNR, CDR2 FQNEAQ (reference sequence). The germline V and J ends were trimmed by 6 bases and 13 bases, with 16 bases remaining between them. The CDR3 covers 13 residues. TCRdb processed the RT-PCR reads anew with MiXCR; each CDR3 protein has one entry. The sample has fewer than 350,000 distinct CDR3 sequences, around a fifth seen once. Study-wide findings and caveats: New T cells are recruited in small numbers by each seasonal influenza vaccination, according to the authors' suggestion.

This receptor was obtained from a man between 50 and 75 years old who received an inactivated influenza vaccine. The material sequenced was PBMCs from blood, taken less than 22 months after vaccination. The chain carries TRBV7-9 and TRBJ1-6, with D possibly TRBD1 on 5 matching bases. The CDR3 is CASSWGGESPLHF. CDR3 DNA sequence: TGTGCCAGCAGTTGGGGGGGAGAGAGTCCCCTCCACTTT.